Only a few counts were recorded for the clone carrying this T cell receptor (beta chain). Germline CDR1 and CDR2: MNHEY and SMNVEV (reference sequence). The CDR3 is 14 residues long. Trimming took off 4 bases at V and 5 bases at J, with 14 bases between the two ends. Enrollment of patients from Seattle took place during active infection, with longitudinal follow-up. The sample originates from a study of blood T cell repertoires in COVID-19. The data were produced by immunoSEQ multiplex PCR, yet TCRdb's version contains in-frame clones alone and is incomplete. The sample records 200,000 to 250,000 clones, 80% to 90% being singletons.

The source is a man aged 25 to 40 with COVID-19, enrolled during active disease. The rearrangement uses TRBV27 and TRBJ1-1; possible D gene TRBD1, 5 bases. Sequences were obtained from peripheral blood. The CDR3 is CASSSSWGETEAFF. The CDR3 DNA reads as TGTGCCAGCAGTTCCTCGTGGGGGGAAACTGAAGCTTTCTTT.